This TCR beta chain comes out of a study of T-cell memory formation after mild COVID-19. TCRdb analysed the 5' RACE reads with MiXCR anew, one entry per CDR3 protein. Of about 200,000 distinct CDR3 sequences listed, 9.5% are singletons. This clonotype turned up a few times. Source material: PBMCs or a T cell subset sorted from them (not recorded which). The clonotype comes from a young man who had mild COVID-19 (a few samples of this study predate the infection). Cell type and time point are not known.

Written as DNA, the CDR3 is TGTGCCAGCAGCGACCGCGGCCTCCTTGGCTACACCTTC. It codes for CASSDRGLLGYTF. The V call is TRBV9, the J call TRBJ1-2; the D is unclear. This CDR3 contains 13 residues. V gave up 3 bases and J gave up 7 bases, with 13 bases separating them. CDR1 and CDR2 (germline): SGDLS, YYNGEE.